The clone carrying this T cell receptor (beta chain) was detected a few times. Its antigen is undetermined. This sample is drawn from a study of cytomegalovirus exposure and HLA in healthy donors. Study-level findings and limits: A later analysis found TCR association rates differed by HLA locus, highest for DRB1 and lowest for HLA-C. Earlier analysis yielded a pattern in which most TCR beta V segments were productive about 87% or about 30% of the time. The authors reported that TCR beta sequences could predict HLA-A and HLA-B alleles. These predictions were accurate for most subjects in the first cohort. Cytomegalovirus-associated TCR beta chains were listed, numbering 164.

13 Jbeta primers and 60 Vbeta primers were used for the PCR. Measured with immunoSEQ multiplex PCR; TCRdb has only the in-frame clones, and not every one. The sample includes 100,000 to 150,000 clones, about 80% of them seen just once. The receptor was isolated from a man under 40 in good health and CMV-seropositive. The material sequenced was PBMCs.

In DNA form, the CDR3 reads TGTGCCAGCAGCTTAAGTCGGACAGATACGCAGTATTTT. Translating it yields CASSLSRTDTQYF. This sequence joins TRBV7-3 and TRBJ2-3; D ambiguous. CDR3 size: 13 residues. V lost 1 base to trimming and J lost 3 bases, with 5 bases between them. Germline CDR1 reads SGHTA; CDR2 reads FQGTGA. Variable domain in full (rest from reference TRBV7-3 and TRBJ2-3): GAGVSQTPSNKVTEKGKYVELRCDPISGHTALYWYRQSLGQGPEFLIYFQGTGAADDSGLPNDRFFAVRPEGSVSTLKIQRTERGDSAVYLCASSLSRTDTQYFGPGTRLTVL.